This TCR beta chain was recovered during a study of blood T cells in healthy people across ages. Russia was home to the donors, healthy Caucasian individuals aged roughly 6 to 100. Samples had at least 6 million PBMCs isolated from them. Overall study results and limits: Both higher diversity and more naive CD4+ cells marked long-lived donors when set against aged donors.

The CDR3 is made up of 15 amino acids. V shed 1 base and J 11 bases; nucleotides not matched to a gene: 12. Germline V lookup: CDR1 SGHVS, CDR2 FQNEAQ. In regard to this clonotype: Its antigen is not identified.

Alongside a J-beta primer mix, a sample-barcoded 5' primer served in a second PCR lasting about 7 to 11 cycles. TCRdb independently ran MiXCR on the 5' RACE reads; one entry per CDR3 protein. The sample lists 650,000 to 1,000,000 distinct CDR3 sequences, about 47% occurring once. This chain uses TRBV7-8 with TRBJ2-5, with TRBD1 matching over 8 bases. This clonotype was sampled from an elderly man in good health. The sample comprised blood. CDR3 protein: CASSLDRGRSGEQYF. The CDR3 DNA reads as TGTGCCAGCAGCTTAGACAGGGGGAGAAGTGGAGAGCAGTACTTC.